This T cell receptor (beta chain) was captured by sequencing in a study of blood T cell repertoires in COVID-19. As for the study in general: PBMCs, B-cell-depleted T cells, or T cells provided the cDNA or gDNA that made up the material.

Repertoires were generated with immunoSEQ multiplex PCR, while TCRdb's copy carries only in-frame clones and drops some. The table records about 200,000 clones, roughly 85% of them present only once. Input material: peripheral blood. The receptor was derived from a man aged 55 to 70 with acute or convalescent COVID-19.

The CDR3 DNA reads TGTGCCAGCAGCTTGGCCAGGCCAATCTCTGGAAACACCATATATTTT. It codes for CASSLARPISGNTIYF. The chain employs TRBV7-2 and TRBJ1-3, with unresolved D. The V gene lost 3 bases and the J gene lost 0 bases, with 12 bases spanning the gap. The CDR3 spans 16 residues. The germline V gene has CDR1 SGHTA and CDR2 FQGNSA.